The rows below give T cell receptor beta chains drawn from one sample of a study of T-cell reconstitution after alpha-beta-depleted transplantation in children. TCRdb itself ran the PCR reads through MiXCR, one entry per CDR3 protein. The top ten hold about 24% of the sample, which has around 130,000 distinct CDR3 sequences, 9.5% to 10% seen once. The sample in question was PBMCs, mostly from graft donor cells, obtained 180 days after TCRalphabeta/CD19-depleted stem cell transplant. The receptors were sampled from a girl in the first two years of life who had a stem cell transplant for combined immunodeficiency, so the T cells may come from the graft donor. Each CDR3 is given with its conserved first and last residue. The order of the fields is J gene, V gene, clone size, D gene, CDR3 DNA, CDR3 protein. A D gene is named only where the DNA matches it firmly. Where a row states a size, it is once, few, many or the class of an expanded clone; other rows omit it.

j_call: TRBJ2-4
v_call: TRBV20-1
clone_size: .
d_call: TRBD2
cdr3_nt: TGCAGTGCTAGAGATGTCGCGAAGGCGGGAGCCCTGGGTAACATTCAGTACTTC
cdr3_aa: CSARDVAKAGALGNIQYF

j_call: TRBJ1-4
v_call: TRBV2
clone_size: .
d_call: .
cdr3_nt: TGTGCCAGCAGCGACGGTCACAATGAAAAACTGTTTTTT
cdr3_aa: CASSDGHNEKLFF

j_call: TRBJ2-1
v_call: TRBV5-1
clone_size: .
d_call: TRBD2
cdr3_nt: TGCGCCAGCAGCTTTACTAGCGGGAGCTCCTACAATGAGCAGTTCTTC
cdr3_aa: CASSFTSGSSYNEQFF

j_call: TRBJ2-5
v_call: TRBV7-8
clone_size: many
d_call: .
cdr3_nt: TGTGCCAGCAGCTTAGAGGTTAGGGCAGAGACCCAGTACTTC
cdr3_aa: CASSLEVRAETQYF

j_call: TRBJ2-5
v_call: TRBV12-3/TRBV12-4
clone_size: .
d_call: .
cdr3_nt: TGTGCCAGCAGTTTTGGGGCGACAGACCAAGAGACCCAGTACTTC
cdr3_aa: CASSFGATDQETQYF

j_call: TRBJ2-7
v_call: TRBV7-2
clone_size: .
d_call: TRBD2
cdr3_nt: TGTGCCAGCAGCGAGGGACTAGCGTCGTTCTACGAGCAGTACTTC
cdr3_aa: CASSEGLASFYEQYF

j_call: TRBJ2-7
v_call: TRBV5-1
clone_size: many
d_call: .
cdr3_nt: TGCGCCAGCAGCTTTTCGACTGGGGCTTACGAGCAGTACTTC
cdr3_aa: CASSFSTGAYEQYF

j_call: TRBJ2-4
v_call: TRBV29-1
clone_size: few
d_call: .
cdr3_nt: TGCAGCGTCGTTCCAGGGGAAAACATTCAGTACTTC
cdr3_aa: CSVVPGENIQYF

j_call: TRBJ1-5
v_call: TRBV28
clone_size: few
d_call: TRBD1
cdr3_nt: TGTGCCAGCAGTAATATCGGGACAGGCAATCAGCCCCAGCATTTT
cdr3_aa: CASSNIGTGNQPQHF

j_call: TRBJ1-4
v_call: TRBV6-5
clone_size: .
d_call: TRBD1
cdr3_nt: TGTGCCAGCAGTTCCCACGGGACAGGGGGGTCTGTTAATGAAAAACTGTTTTTT
cdr3_aa: CASSSHGTGGSVNEKLFF

j_call: TRBJ2-1
v_call: TRBV5-1
clone_size: many
d_call: .
cdr3_nt: TGCGCCAGCAGCTTTCACAATGAGCAGTTCTTC
cdr3_aa: CASSFHNEQFF

j_call: TRBJ2-7
v_call: TRBV7-9
clone_size: many
d_call: TRBD1
cdr3_nt: TGTGCCGCGGCTGGGACAGGGGCCTACGAGCAGTACTTC
cdr3_aa: CAAAGTGAYEQYF

j_call: TRBJ2-1
v_call: TRBV7-9
clone_size: few
d_call: TRBD2
cdr3_nt: TGTGCCAGCAGCTCAATTCCGGGACTAGCGTTCTCGGATGAGCAGTTCTTC
cdr3_aa: CASSSIPGLAFSDEQFF

j_call: TRBJ2-1
v_call: TRBV3-1
clone_size: few
d_call: .
cdr3_nt: TGTGCCAGCGGGGGTGAGCAGTTCTTC
cdr3_aa: CASGGEQFF

j_call: TRBJ1-6
v_call: TRBV5-1
clone_size: few
d_call: .
cdr3_nt: TGCGCCAGCAGCTTGGTATCAGAAGGTGCACCCCTCCACTTT
cdr3_aa: CASSLVSEGAPLHF